What follows describes a single TCR beta chain. The antigen is not known. These data originate in a study of cytotoxic CD8 clonotypes in ibrutinib-treated CLL. Study context: By median approximately 63 months, 12 had progressed and about 15 stayed remitted; responses had been 2 complete and around 24 partial. Response samples were taken after a median of approximately 11 months on treatment, range 6 to 36. Averaging across samples gave about 240,000 productive templates and approximately 92,000 productive rearrangements. Notes on the study in general: Patients showed higher baseline clonality than age-matched healthy donors, and it tracked circulating CD8+ T-cell counts.

Germline V gene lookup returns CDR1 SGHAT and CDR2 FQNNGV. V dropped 8 bases and J dropped 1 base, with 11 bases sitting between them. This CDR3 contains 13 residues. This table comes from immunoSEQ multiplex PCR, and its TCRdb copy is limited to in-frame clones, with some not included. This sample has hundreds of thousands of clones, with around 70% found just once. The TCR sequence derives from a human donor with chronic lymphocytic leukemia. This sequence joins TRBV11-2 and TRBJ2-5; no firm D call. This material consisted of PBMCs, taken after 24 months of ibrutinib treatment. The DNA for the CDR3 is TGTGCCAGCGCCTGGGCGAGCCAAGAGACCCAGTACTTC. Translation: CASAWASQETQYF.